One and the same sample provided the 21 T cell receptor beta chains below, sequenced in a study of vaccination and CD4 T cells after COVID-19. The antigens for these receptors are not known. Cultured CD4+ T cell DNA was sequenced using the Oncomine TCR Beta short-read assay. TCRdb independently ran MiXCR on the PCR reads; one entry per CDR3 protein. The sample holds approximately 15,000 distinct CDR3 sequences, under 55% seen once. Treatment here: approximately 10-day PBMC culture with coronavirus spike peptide pools or control peptides (ViraFEST assay). Material: CD4+ T cells from blood, cultured in vitro, obtained before SARS-CoV-2 vaccination. These TCRs come from a human donor who received a COVID-19 vaccine.

The chain joins TRBV30 to TRBJ2-7, with D unresolved. The CDR3 consists of 13 residues. V lost 5 bases, J lost 0 bases, and 11 bases lay in between. Germline CDR1 GTSNPN, CDR2 SVGIG (reference sequence). CDR3 DNA: TGTGCCTGGGCCGACCGAAACTCCTACGAGCAGTACTTC. It encodes CAWADRNSYEQYF.

This clonotype was found a few times. Here the CDR3 DNA reads TGTGCCATCAGAAACGACAGGCCGGATAATTCACCCCTCCACTTT. Translating it yields CAIRNDRPDNSPLHF. The rearrangement joins TRBV10-3 to TRBJ1-6; D perhaps matches TRBD1 (6 bases). Germline-derived CDR1 and CDR2 are ENHRY and SYGVKD. V was trimmed by 6 bases and J by 5 bases, leaving 14 bases between them. CDR3 size: 15 residues.

This clonotype turned up a few times. The chain carries TRBV10-1 and TRBJ1-1; the D gene is possibly TRBD1 (5 bases). This CDR3 has 16 residues. V lost 1 base to trimming and J lost 0 bases, with 12 bases between them. Germline CDR1 and CDR2: WNHNN and SYGVQD (reference sequence). In DNA form, the CDR3 reads TGCGCCAGCAGTGAGTTTCCCAGGGCGTTGAACACTGAAGCTTTCTTT. Its translation is CASSEFPRALNTEAFF.

The chain joins TRBV5-1 to TRBJ2-4; TRBD2 agrees at 7 bases. The CDR3 loop spans 14 amino acids. The trim removed 5 bases at V and 9 bases at J, leaving 11 bases unmatched. Germline CDR1 SGHRS, CDR2 YFSETQ. The CDR3 sequence: CASSPELGEGIQYF. The CDR3 region has the DNA TGCGCCAGCAGTCCCGAATTAGGGGAGGGCATTCAGTACTTC. The variable domain in full, with the rest retrieved from reference TRBV5-1 and TRBJ2-4, is KAGVTQTPRYLIKTRGQQVTLSCSPISGHRSVSWYQQTPGQGLQFLFEYFSETQRNKGNFPGRFSGRQFSNSRSEMNVSTLELGDSALYLCASSPELGEGIQYFGAGTRLSVL.

This clonotype was seen more than once but under ten times. The V and J genes are TRBV20-1 and TRBJ2-5, with TRBD2 matching 12 bases. There are 15 residues in the CDR3. Germline CDR1 reads DFQATT; CDR2 reads SNEGSKA (reference sequence). The junction had 4 bases not matched to a gene; V was cut back by 5 bases and J by 0 bases. The chain's CDR3 is CSAGGLAGYQETQYF. CDR3 nucleotide sequence: TGCAGTGCTGGAGGACTAGCGGGGTACCAAGAGACCCAGTACTTC.

This clonotype was picked up a small number of times. The chain carries TRBV5-3 and TRBJ2-5, with 9 bases matching TRBD2. TRBV5-3 is labeled an ORF, and its function is uncertain. V lost 0 bases, J lost 2 bases, and 14 bases stayed unmatched. This CDR3 region has 19 residues. CDR3 in DNA: TGTGCCAGAAGCTTGGTTTTTCGGTCGGAGCGGGGGGCTCAAGAGACCCAGTACTTC. It is translated as CARSLVFRSERGAQETQYF.

Notes on this clonotype: This is likely a read error, given that the CDR3 carries no conserved phenylalanine or tryptophan at its end. The genes are TRBV19 and TRBJ1-2; weak D call: TRBD1 (5 bases). Germline V gene lookup returns CDR1 LNHDA and CDR2 SQIVND (reference sequence). The V end lost 2 bases, the J end lost 4 bases, and 11 bases lay between the germline ends. This CDR3 comprises 14 residues. The CDR3 reads CASSIQGMGYGYTL. DNA of the CDR3: TGTGCCAGTAGTATACAGGGCATGGGCTATGGCTACACCCTC.

The V and J genes are TRBV6-1 and TRBJ1-2; TRBD1 matches 8 bases. V trimming: 6 bases; J trimming: 6 bases; junction bases outside the gene matches: 9. CDR1 is MNHNS and CDR2 is SASEGT in the germline V gene. CDR3 size: 14 residues. CDR3 nucleotide sequence: TGTGCCAGCAGCCGGACAGGGAAGGGTAATGGCTACACCTTC. Translation gives CASSRTGKGNGYTF.

The chain combines TRBV5-6 with TRBJ1-5; D is unclear. Trimming took 4 bases from V and 6 from J, leaving 20 bases between them. CDR1 is SGHDT, CDR2 YYEEEE, per germline. CDR3 length: 16 amino acids. CDR3 region: CASSTFVSGLLQPQHF. The CDR3, as DNA: TGTGCCAGCAGCACCTTCGTTTCAGGTCTCCTTCAGCCCCAGCATTTT.

The chain uses TRBV6-1 and TRBJ2-7; no clear D. The CDR3 is 15 amino acids. Germline V gives CDR1 MNHNS, CDR2 SASEGT. V was trimmed by 5 bases and J by 2 bases, leaving 16 bases between them. Written as DNA, the CDR3 is TGTGCCAGCAGTACCCCCGTCAGTACAACCTACGAGCAGTACTTC. Its protein product is CASSTPVSTTYEQYF.

The J gene is TRBJ2-6, the V gene TRBV18; 10 bases line up with TRBD2. Losses at the gene ends were 2 bases for V and 2 bases for J; bases not matched to a gene: 6. In germline, CDR1 is KGHSH, CDR2 LQKENI. The CDR3 has 18 amino acids. The CDR3 here is CASSPASGGAAGANVLTF. DNA of the CDR3: TGTGCCAGCTCACCAGCAAGCGGGGGGGCGGCTGGGGCCAACGTCCTGACTTTC.

This clonotype has just one count. The chain uses TRBV6-1 and TRBJ2-7, with 7 bases aligning to TRBD2. CDR3 size: 14 residues. V lost 6 bases and J lost 5; bases outside the gene matches: 10. CDR1 is MNHNS and CDR2 is SASEGT in the germline V gene. CDR3 sequence reads: CASRTLAGRNEQYF. The DNA for the CDR3 is TGTGCCAGCAGGACCTTAGCGGGTCGGAACGAGCAGTACTTC.

The rearrangement uses TRBV29-1 and TRBJ1-1; possibly TRBD1 for D (5 bases). The CDR3 spans 11 residues. Per germline, CDR1 SQVTM and CDR2 ANQGSEA. V was shortened by 3 bases and J by 11 bases, with 13 bases between the two germline ends. CDR3 region: CSVDPTAGAFF. The CDR3 bases are TGCAGCGTTGACCCGACAGCGGGCGCTTTCTTT.

This clonotype was detected only a few times. The chain couples TRBV12-3 or TRBV12-4 to TRBJ2-3; the D gene could be TRBD1 or TRBD2 (5 bases each). The CDR3 is 18 residues long. The V and J ends lost 7 bases and 0 bases respectively, with 23 bases between them. In DNA, the CDR3 is TGTGCCAGCACGAGGGGCAGCGACTATTGGGACAGCACAGATACGCAGTATTTT. Amino acids: CASTRGSDYWDSTDTQYF.

The chain has TRBV6-5 and TRBJ2-3, with TRBD2 identical over 7 bases. Germline V gene lookup returns CDR1 MNHEY and CDR2 SVGAGI. The CDR3 has 16 amino acids. Losses at the gene ends were 0 bases for V and 3 bases for J; bases not matched to a gene: 6. The CDR3 DNA reads TGTGCCAGCAGTTACTCTGCGACTAGCTCTACAGATACGCAGTATTTT. Amino acids: CASSYSATSSTDTQYF.

This clonotype was seen only a few times. The chain couples TRBV7-9 to TRBJ2-7; 10 bases line up with TRBD1. The V gene end was trimmed by 1 base and the J gene end by 4 bases; junction bases not matched to a gene: 13. The CDR3 is made up of 18 amino acids. Germline V gives CDR1 SEHNR, CDR2 FQNEAQ (reference sequence). CDR3 loop: CASSLGGTGVFALYEQYF. The CDR3, as DNA: TGTGCCAGCAGCTTAGGTGGGACAGGGGTTTTCGCGTTATACGAGCAGTACTTC.

This clonotype was found a few times. The chain links TRBV24-1 to TRBJ2-1; 9 positions agree with TRBD1. In germline, CDR1 is KGHDR, CDR2 SFDVKD. The J segment lost 0 bases and the V segment lost 4 bases, leaving 9 bases of the junction unmatched. The CDR3 runs 18 residues. The CDR3 DNA reads as TGTGCCACCAGTGACCCAGGGACAGGGTCTTCCTCCTACAATGAGCAGTTCTTC. Translated, it gives CATSDPGTGSSSYNEQFF.

This clonotype was detected only a few times. V and J are TRBV5-1 and TRBJ2-5; weak D call: TRBD1 (7 bases). This CDR3 is built from 15 residues. The V gene lost 5 bases and the J gene lost 5 bases, with 19 bases spanning the gap. Per germline, CDR1 SGHRS and CDR2 YFSETQ. CDR3 coding DNA: TGCGCCAGCAGGCCTAAGGAGGGGGCCTGGGAGACCCAGTACTTC. Translating gives CASRPKEGAWETQYF.

This clonotype turned up a few times. CDR3 sequence: CASSLDRGNTEAFF. Here the CDR3 DNA reads TGTGCCAGCAGCTTAGACAGGGGAAACACTGAAGCTTTCTTT. This rearrangement joins TRBV7-3 to TRBJ1-1, with 8 nucleotides matching TRBD1. Trimming at V came to 2 bases and at J to 2 bases, leaving 1 base not matched to a gene. The V gene's germline CDR1 is SGHTA and CDR2 FQGTGA. This CDR3 is 14 amino acids long.

This clonotype has just a few counts. The DNA for the CDR3 is TGTGCCAGCAGCTCAGGGCTGGACACTGAAGCTTTCTTT. Residues: CASSSGLDTEAFF. This sequence joins TRBV7-2 and TRBJ1-1; D is possibly TRBD1 (5 bases). This CDR3 region has 13 residues. The ends were cut back, 4 bases at V and 3 bases at J, with 9 bases in the middle. Germline assignment: CDR1 SGHTA and CDR2 FQGNSA.

The rearrangement links TRBV11-3 to TRBJ2-5; D is unresolved. The V gene's germline CDR1 is SGHNT and CDR2 YENEEA. The CDR3 length is 13 residues. V was clipped by 0 bases and J by 5 bases, with 7 bases between them. The CDR3: CASSLDIVETQYF. In DNA, the CDR3 is TGTGCCAGCAGCTTAGACATCGTGGAGACCCAGTACTTC.